These 22 T cell receptor beta chains share one sample of origin, sequenced in a study of T cell responses to AZD1222 COVID-19 vaccine. The repertoire was sequenced with immunoSEQ multiplex PCR; TCRdb's copy has only in-frame clones and lacks some. The data hold about 110,000 clones, with just under 90% observed a single time. This specimen consisted of peripheral blood, obtained on day 0 of AZD1222 vaccination. The receptors originated from an adult in good health.

The rearrangement links TRBV4-1 to TRBJ2-7, with D possibly matching TRBD2 (5 bases). Germline V lookup: CDR1 MGHRA, CDR2 YSYEKL. V was clipped by 1 base and J by 2 bases, with 15 bases between them. The CDR3 is 16 residues long. CDR3 region: CASSQGPRLTTYEQYF. The CDR3 bases are TGCGCCAGCAGCCAAGGTCCCCGACTGACTACCTACGAGCAGTACTTC.

The chain uses TRBV6-5 and TRBJ2-7; TRBD2 agrees at 10 bases. Germline V gives CDR1 MNHEY, CDR2 SVGAGI. Losses at the gene ends were 6 bases for V and 3 bases for J; bases not matched to a gene: 8. The CDR3 has 15 amino acids. The CDR3 is CASRASGRAVYEQYF. CDR3 DNA: TGTGCCAGCAGGGCCAGCGGGAGGGCTGTCTACGAGCAGTACTTC.

CDR3 in DNA: TGCGCCAGCAGCTTGGCCGTAGGGGCTGGGGCCAACGTCCTGACTTTC. Protein product: CASSLAVGAGANVLTF. The J gene is TRBJ2-6, the V gene TRBV5-1; weak D call: TRBD1 (5 bases). CDR1 and CDR2 (germline): SGHRS, YFSETQ. The CDR3 covers 16 residues. V gave up 0 bases and J gave up 2 bases, with 9 bases separating them.

This chain uses TRBV5-6 with TRBJ2-5; D unclear. Deletions cut 4 bases from V and 2 bases from J, with 9 bases between. The CDR3 is 13 residues long. In germline, CDR1 is SGHDT, CDR2 YYEEEE. In DNA form, the CDR3 reads TGTGCCAGCAGCCACGAACCACAAGAGACCCAGTACTTC. It codes for CASSHEPQETQYF.

The chain joins TRBV3-1 (or the pseudogene TRBV3-2) to TRBJ1-1, with TRBD1 as a possible D gene (5 bases). V lost 4 bases to trimming and J lost 3 bases, with 12 bases between them. Germline V CDR1 and CDR2: LGHDT, YNNKEL (reference sequence). The CDR3 has 14 amino acids. CDR3 region: CASSLGWGDTEAFF. The CDR3 nucleotides read TGTGCCAGCAGCCTGGGGTGGGGGGACACTGAAGCTTTCTTT.

V gene TRBV6-5 combines with J gene TRBJ1-2; no reliable D call. This CDR3 is 13 amino acids long. Trimming took 7 bases from V and 3 from J, leaving 12 bases between them. The germline gives CDR1 MNHEY, CDR2 SVGAGI. CDR3 sequence reads: CASKYGRDYGYTF. The DNA of the CDR3 is TGTGCCAGCAAATACGGACGGGACTATGGCTACACCTTC.

This sequence joins TRBV7-9 and TRBJ2-3; D is ambiguous. The germline V gene encodes CDR1 SEHNR and CDR2 FQNEAQ (reference sequence). Trimming left V 0 bases short and J 5 bases short, with 9 bases between. The CDR3 length is 14 residues. The CDR3 DNA reads as TGTGCCAGCAGCTTAGCGCTAAGGGTAGATACGCAGTATTTT. It specifies CASSLALRVDTQYF.

The rearrangement uses TRBV19 and TRBJ2-3, with no clear D. The V gene's germline CDR1 is LNHDA and CDR2 SQIVND (reference sequence). The CDR3 has 13 residues. The V end was cut by 6 bases, the J end by 2 bases, with 9 bases between. CDR3 sequence reads: CASRSPLTDTQYF. The CDR3 region has the DNA TGTGCCAGTAGATCCCCCCTCACAGATACGCAGTATTTT.

The chain combines TRBV29-1 with TRBJ1-1, with D unclear. The CDR3 runs 12 residues. V lost 6 bases and J 2 bases, leaving 10 bases between the germline ends. Germline V CDR1 and CDR2: SQVTM, ANQGSEA. CDR3 bases: TGCAGCGTGGCTCCGGGAAACACTGAAGCTTTCTTT. It translates to CSVAPGNTEAFF.

This clone occurred a few times. The chain is built from TRBV7-2 and TRBJ2-6; no clear D. CDR1 SGHTA and CDR2 FQGNSA come from the germline V gene. The CDR3 sequence is 14 residues long. Trimming left V 5 bases short and J 1 base short, with 6 bases between. This CDR3 is CASSEASGANVLTF. In nucleotides, the CDR3 is TGTGCCAGCAGCGAGGCATCTGGGGCCAACGTCCTGACTTTC.

The V gene is TRBV18, the J gene TRBJ2-2, with no clear D. V shed 3 bases and J shed 7 bases, with 3 bases lying between them. There are 11 residues in the CDR3. CDR1 and CDR2 (germline): KGHSH, LQKENI. CDR3 DNA: TGTGCCAGCTCACCTGGCGGGGAGCTGTTTTTT. Protein: CASSPGGELFF. The full variable domain, with the rest looked up from reference TRBV18 and TRBJ2-2, is NAGVMQNPRHLVRRRGQEARLRCSPMKGHSHVYWYRQLPEEGLKFMVYLQKENIIDESGMPKERFSAEFPKEGPSILRIQQVVRGDSAAYFCASSPGGELFFGEGSRLTVL.

The chain employs TRBV27 and TRBJ1-2, with TRBD1 matching over 8 bases. This CDR3 has 14 residues. V was pared by 1 base and J by 8 bases, with 6 bases of the junction left unmatched. Per germline, CDR1 MNHEY and CDR2 SMNVEV (reference sequence). The CDR3 DNA follows: TGTGCCAGCAGTTTATACGGGCAGGGGGCAGGCTACACCTTC. Translated, it gives CASSLYGQGAGYTF.

This sequence joins TRBV25-1 and TRBJ1-3, with 10 bases matching TRBD1. The CDR3 runs to 13 residues. Losses at the gene ends were 8 bases for V and 8 bases for J; bases not matched to a gene: 6. Looked up from germline, CDR1 is MGHDK and CDR2 is SYGVNS. The CDR3 bases are TGTGCCAGCCGGGGACAGGGGACAGACACCATATATTTT. Translated: CASRGQGTDTIYF.

The V and J genes are TRBV2 and TRBJ2-5, with D unresolved. Germline V lookup: CDR1 SNHLY, CDR2 FYNNEI. V lost 6 bases and J 9 bases, leaving 23 bases between the germline ends. The CDR3 length is 15 residues. The CDR3 is CASRSGLKRSNAQYF. CDR3 bases: TGTGCCAGCAGGTCAGGCCTTAAGAGGAGCAATGCCCAGTACTTC. The whole variable domain, filled in from reference TRBV2 and TRBJ2-5, reads EPEVTQTPSHQVTQMGQEVILRCVPISNHLYFYWYRQILGQKVEFLVSFYNNEISEKSEIFDDQFSVERPDGSNFTLKIRSTKLEDSAMYFCASRSGLKRSNAQYFGPGTRLLVL.

The chain carries TRBV7-2 and TRBJ1-5; D call uncertain. Between the trimmed V and J ends, which lost 5 bases and 7 bases, there was a span of 9 bases. The CDR3 sequence is 12 residues long. CDR1 is SGHTA, CDR2 FQGNSA, per germline. CDR3 DNA sequence: TGTGCCAGCAGCGCCCCCGGGCAGCCCCAGCATTTT. Translating gives CASSAPGQPQHF.

This sequence joins TRBV5-4 and TRBJ1-2; D is perhaps TRBD1 (5 bases). Germline V gives CDR1 SGHNT, CDR2 YYREEE (reference sequence). The V end lost 0 bases, the J end lost 8 bases, and 17 bases lay between the germline ends. This CDR3 is 15 amino acids long. In DNA form, the CDR3 reads TGTGCCAGCAGCTTGGCACGGGCAGTGGGGGGAGGCTACACCTTC. It yields the protein CASSLARAVGGGYTF.

This clone was seen a few times. This sequence joins TRBV6-5 and TRBJ2-7; perhaps TRBD1 as D (5 bases). In germline, CDR1 is MNHEY, CDR2 SVGAGI. The CDR3 loop spans 14 amino acids. V lost 6 bases to trimming and J lost 6 bases, with 18 bases between them. CDR3 coding DNA: TGTGCCAGCAGGCGTACAGGCCTGTGGACCGAGCAGTACTTC. Encoded protein: CASRRTGLWTEQYF.

The rearrangement joins TRBV2 to TRBJ2-2, with TRBD2 matching 9 bases. Trimming took 11 bases from V and 4 from J; bases not matched to a gene: 17. From germline, CDR1 is SNHLY and CDR2 FYNNEI. The CDR3 is made up of 17 amino acids. The CDR3 here is CAVHRLRGGQPTGELFF. CDR3 nucleotides: TGTGCCGTTCACCGACTGCGGGGGGGCCAACCCACCGGGGAGCTGTTTTTT.

The chain uses TRBV2 and TRBJ1-3; 7 bases are a match to TRBD1. Germline V gene sequence: CDR1 SNHLY, CDR2 FYNNEI. This CDR3 is built from 15 residues. The V segment lost 4 bases and the J segment 7 bases; nucleotides outside the gene matches: 10. The CDR3 loop is CASSGADRVGNTIYF. Here the CDR3 DNA reads TGTGCCAGCAGTGGCGCAGACAGGGTCGGGAACACCATATATTTT.

The chain is built from TRBV10-2 and TRBJ1-4; TRBD1 agrees at 10 bases. Germline V gene data show CDR1 as WSHSY and CDR2 as SAAADI. V trimming: 0 bases; J trimming: 8 bases; junction bases outside the gene matches: 9. This CDR3 is built from 17 residues. This CDR3 reads CASSESQGTGAFEKLFF. CDR3 sequence (DNA): TGCGCCAGCAGTGAGTCACAGGGGACAGGGGCTTTCGAAAAACTGTTTTTT.

The chain links TRBV7-2 to TRBJ1-2; possibly TRBD1 for D (5 bases). V was trimmed by 3 bases and J by 4 bases, leaving 12 bases between them. Germline V gene sequence: CDR1 SGHTA, CDR2 FQGNSA. This CDR3 has 14 residues. CDR3 sequence reads: CASSFGREAYGYTF. For the CDR3, the DNA is TGTGCCAGCAGCTTCGGCAGGGAGGCCTATGGCTACACCTTC.

DNA for the CDR3: TGTGCCAGCAGCTGGGGGACTTCCGAAAACTATGGCTACACCTTC. The encoded protein is CASSWGTSENYGYTF. V gene TRBV6-5 combines with J gene TRBJ1-2, with D possibly TRBD1 on 5 matching bases. Germline-derived CDR1 and CDR2 are MNHEY and SVGAGI. V lost 6 bases and J lost 2, with 16 bases in between. The CDR3 runs 15 residues.